These 13 T cell receptor beta chains were all obtained from the same sample, sequenced in a study of blood T cells in healthy people across ages. Combining a sample-barcoded 5' primer with a J-beta primer mix, a second PCR ran for roughly 7 to 11 cycles. TCRdb itself ran the 5' RACE reads through MiXCR, one entry per CDR3 protein. This sample has around 1.5 million distinct CDR3 sequences, with approximately 40% found just once. Sequenced: blood. These receptors were taken from a woman between 18 and 30 years old in good health.

The chain couples TRBV12-3 or TRBV12-4 to TRBJ1-5; TRBD1 aligns across 11 bases. The CDR3 has 16 amino acids. V shed 8 bases and J 5 bases; nucleotides not matched to a gene: 11. The chain's CDR3 is CASAGTGGNIDQPQHF. CDR3 in DNA: TGTGCCAGCGCCGGGACAGGGGGGAATATCGATCAGCCCCAGCATTTT.

About this clonotype itself: A much bigger clone sits one base away, suggesting this may be a read error. This chain connects TRBV7-9 to TRBJ2-3, with 7 bases that match TRBD2. The J segment lost 2 bases and the V segment lost 6 bases, leaving 11 bases of the junction unmatched. Germline values: CDR1 SEHNR, CDR2 FQNEAQ (reference sequence). There are 16 residues in the CDR3. The CDR3, as DNA: TGTGCCAGCAGTCCCGGGACTAACGGAGACACAGATACGCAGTATTTT. As protein: CASSPGTNGDTDTQYF.

This clonotype has more than one count but fewer than ten. DNA for the CDR3: TGCAGTGCTAGCAGAGTAAATCAGCCCCAGCATTTT. This sequence encodes CSASRVNQPQHF. The V gene is TRBV20-1, the J gene TRBJ1-5; D is uncertain. Germline V CDR1 and CDR2: DFQATT, SNEGSKA (reference sequence). Trimming pared 3 bases from V and 4 bases from J, leaving 7 bases between. The CDR3 length is 12 residues.

The rearrangement uses TRBV20-1 and TRBJ1-6; a possible D gene is TRBD1 (6 bases). The V end lost 3 bases, the J end lost 3 bases, and 12 bases lay between the germline ends. CDR1 and CDR2 from the germline V gene are DFQATT and SNEGSKA (reference sequence). This CDR3 is built from 15 residues. The CDR3 sequence is CSASLPQGYNSPLHF. The CDR3 region has the DNA TGCAGTGCTAGCCTCCCACAGGGCTATAATTCACCCCTCCACTTT.

At least ten counts were recorded for this clonotype. This chain uses TRBV5-1 with TRBJ2-7; TRBD2 matches 7 bases. This CDR3 comprises 13 residues. The V and J ends lost 5 bases and 3 bases, in that order; junction bases with no gene match: 5. Germline CDR1 SGHRS, CDR2 YFSETQ. The CDR3 DNA reads as TGCGCCAGCAGAGTTGGCGGGAGCTACGAGCAGTACTTC. It encodes CASRVGGSYEQYF. The full variable domain, with the rest looked up from reference TRBV5-1 and TRBJ2-7, is KAGVTQTPRYLIKTRGQQVTLSCSPISGHRSVSWYQQTPGQGLQFLFEYFSETQRNKGNFPGRFSGRQFSNSRSEMNVSTLELGDSALYLCASRVGGSYEQYFGPGTRLTVT.

This clonotype was seen only a few times. The chain employs TRBV4-1 and TRBJ1-2, with a possible D match to TRBD1 (6 bases). This CDR3 contains 13 residues. Trimming stripped 4 bases from V and 5 bases from J, with 11 bases between. Germline lookup yields CDR1 MGHRA and CDR2 YSYEKL. The CDR3 nucleotides are TGCGCCAGCAGCCCCAAGCAGGGGTATGGCTACACCTTC. Protein product: CASSPKQGYGYTF.

This clonotype was counted a few times. The J gene is TRBJ2-1, the V gene TRBV12-3 or TRBV12-4, with D perhaps matching TRBD1 or TRBD2 (7 bases each). Between the trimmed V and J ends, which lost 5 bases and 0 bases, there was a span of 11 bases. The CDR3 has 15 amino acids. CDR3 residues: CASSREGASYNEQFF. The CDR3 DNA is TGTGCCAGCAGTAGGGAGGGGGCCTCCTACAATGAGCAGTTCTTC.

The CDR3 sequence is CASRRGQLGEQYF. CDR3 DNA: TGTGCCAGCAGGAGGGGACAGTTGGGTGAGCAGTACTTC. This chain uses TRBV2 with TRBJ2-7, with 7 positions matching TRBD1. Unmatched junction bases numbered 9, after V lost 6 bases and J lost 7 bases. This CDR3 comprises 13 residues. CDR1 is SNHLY and CDR2 is FYNNEI in the germline V gene.

This clonotype was observed once. This chain links TRBV30 with TRBJ2-1; the D is unclear. Between the trimmed V and J ends, which lost 5 bases and 0 bases, there was a span of 11 bases. The CDR3 covers 14 residues. Germline V gene sequence: CDR1 GTSNPN, CDR2 SVGIG (reference sequence). In DNA, the CDR3 is TGTGCCTGGCAGAGGCTGAGCTCCTACAATGAGCAGTTCTTC. It specifies CAWQRLSSYNEQFF.

The chain uses TRBV2 and TRBJ2-7; D ambiguous. Germline assignment: CDR1 SNHLY and CDR2 FYNNEI. The V gene lost 0 bases and the J gene lost 2 bases, with 5 bases spanning the gap. The CDR3 runs 13 residues. CDR3 in DNA: TGTGCCAGCAGTGAAGCTCAGCCCTACGAGCAGTACTTC. Translated: CASSEAQPYEQYF.

This chain joins TRBV7-2 and TRBJ2-7; D is possibly TRBD1 (6 bases). CDR1 is SGHTA and CDR2 is FQGNSA in the germline V gene. This CDR3 region has 14 residues. V lost 4 bases and J lost 2, with 12 bases in between. The CDR3 sequence: CASSSPGHTYEQYF. CDR3 nucleotides: TGTGCCAGCAGCTCACCGGGACATACCTACGAGCAGTACTTC.

About this clonotype itself: This may come from a read error, since a much larger clone is one base off. The chain couples TRBV25-1 to TRBJ2-3; D may correspond to TRBD1 or TRBD2 (6 bases each). Per the germline V gene, CDR1 is MGHDK and CDR2 is SYGVNS. There are 13 residues in the CDR3. In DNA form, the CDR3 reads TGTGCCAGCAGTGACGGGGGCACAGGTACGCAGTATTTT. Protein product: CASSDGGTGTQYF.

V is TRBV6-6 and J is TRBJ1-2; D is ambiguous. There are 14 residues in the CDR3. The V end was cut by 5 bases, the J end by 4 bases, with 14 bases between. Per the germline V gene, CDR1 is MNHNY and CDR2 is SVGAGI (reference sequence). The CDR3 DNA reads as TGTGCCAGCAGTAACCCCGGGCATTCCTATGGCTACACCTTC. Translation gives CASSNPGHSYGYTF.